These 3 T cell receptor beta chains share one sample of origin, sequenced in a study of T and B cells in COVID-19 patients. Blood genomic DNA input for TRB amplification was about 240-550 ng. Multiplex PCR with BIOMED2 TRB-A/B primer pools amplified TRB rearrangements. In TCRdb, the multiplex PCR reads were re-called with MiXCR into one record per CDR3 protein. This sample carries about 23,000 distinct CDR3 sequences, around 28% of them seen once, and the ten largest clones take 2.8%. Sequenced input: blood. These receptors were taken from a human donor who had recovered from COVID-19.

In this sample, this clonotype turned up many times. The chain employs TRBV19 and TRBJ1-5; 7 bases are a match to TRBD1. The CDR3 runs 17 residues. Germline V gene data show CDR1 as LNHDA and CDR2 as SQIVND (reference sequence). The V and J ends lost 4 bases and 2 bases, in that order; junction bases with no gene match: 11. CDR3 coding DNA: TGTGCCAGTAGTAACACCGGGACAGTTCGGGGCAATCAGCCCCAGCATTTT. Translation gives CASSNTGTVRGNQPQHF.

Turning to this clonotype: Just one base apart from a much larger clone, this may be a read error. V and J are TRBV6-6 and TRBJ2-5; D gene uncertain. Germline V gene lookup returns CDR1 MNHNY and CDR2 SVGAGI (reference sequence). The CDR3 contains 14 residues. In nucleotides, the CDR3 is TGTGCCAGCAGTTACTCAGGGTCTCAGGAGACCCAGTGCTTC. Its protein is CASSYSGSQETQCF.

The rearrangement joins TRBV13 to TRBJ1-2; possible D gene TRBD1, 6 bases. Germline lookup yields CDR1 PRHDT and CDR2 FYEKMQ (reference sequence). The CDR3 has 15 amino acids. V shed 5 bases and J shed 2 bases, with 15 bases lying between them. The CDR3 nucleotides are TGTGCCAGCAGCGCTTGGGACACCCAAAACTATGGCTACACCTTC. Amino acid sequence: CASSAWDTQNYGYTF.